The rows below give T cell receptor beta chains drawn from one sample of a study of beta chain features in type 1 diabetes. The repertoire was sequenced with immunoSEQ multiplex PCR; TCRdb's copy has only in-frame clones and lacks some. The repertoire holds about 300,000 clones, about 13% seen once, with around 0.016% in the top ten. The sample comprised naive CD4+ T cells from blood. The receptors stem from a woman between 18 and 29 years old with type 1 diabetes. Each CDR3 is given with its conserved first and last residue. The order of the fields is D gene, J gene, clone size, V gene, CDR3 DNA, CDR3 protein. The D gene is left open where the match is weak. Expanded clones are given a class, and other clones once, few, many or no size at all.

TRBD1,TRBJ2-7,few,TRBV19,TGTGCCAGTACGATGGACAGGGAGACCCACGAGCAGTACTTC,CASTMDRETHEQYF
TRBD2,TRBJ2-5,-,TRBV7-3,TGTGCCAGCAGCTTAAGTAGCGGGCAAGAGACCCAGTACTTC,CASSLSSGQETQYF
-,TRBJ1-2,few,TRBV29-1,TGCAGCGTTGAAGATCGGCTCACAGGCTATGGCTACACCTTC,CSVEDRLTGYGYTF
TRBD2,TRBJ2-5,few,TRBV11-2,TGTGCCAGCTCCCGCGGCAGCGGGAGGCCACAAGAGACCCAGTACTTC,CASSRGSGRPQETQYF
-,TRBJ1-4,-,TRBV6-5,TGTGCCAGCAGCCTCAGGGGTGAAAAACTGTTTTTT,CASSLRGEKLFF
TRBD2,TRBJ2-3,few,TRBV6-5,TGTGCCAGCAGCAGGACTAGCGGGATGATAGATACGCAGTATTTT,CASSRTSGMIDTQYF
-,TRBJ1-4,few,TRBV29-1,TGCAGCGTTGAAGGGGGCACTAATGAAAAACTGTTTTTT,CSVEGGTNEKLFF
TRBD1,TRBJ2-2,-,TRBV19,TGTGCCAGTAGTCCGCAGGGGGCCGGGGAGCTGTTTTTT,CASSPQGAGELFF
-,TRBJ2-3,-,TRBV7-2,TGTGCCAGCAGCTTCAAAGATACCACACAAAATACGCAGTATTTT,CASSFKDTTQNTQYF
TRBD1,TRBJ1-1,few,TRBV5-6,TGTGCCAGCAGCTTGAGGACAGGGCGCATGAACACTGAAGCTTTCTTT,CASSLRTGRMNTEAFF
TRBD2,TRBJ2-7,few,TRBV5-1,TGCGCCAGCAGCTTGCTAGCGGGAGGCATGTACGAGCAGTACTTC,CASSLLAGGMYEQYF
-,TRBJ2-2,few,TRBV5-1,TGCGCCAGCAGAGCGGGTATCAACACCGGGGAGCTGTTTTTT,CASRAGINTGELFF
-,TRBJ1-1,few,TRBV30,TGTGCCTGGAGTGTACTCCTAAACACTGAAGCTTTCTTT,CAWSVLLNTEAFF
-,TRBJ2-1,-,TRBV5-1,TGCGCCAGCAGCTTGATACAGGGCCACAATGAGCAGTTCTTC,CASSLIQGHNEQFF
TRBD2,TRBJ2-1,-,TRBV19,TGTGCCAGTAGTACCGGGACTAGCCGGTATAATGAGCAGTTCTTC,CASSTGTSRYNEQFF
-,TRBJ1-1,-,TRBV18,TGTGCCAGCTCACCAAATCAGGGGATCATGAACACTGAAGCTTTCTTT,CASSPNQGIMNTEAFF
-,TRBJ2-5,-,TRBV7-3,TGTGCCAGCAGCTTAGGGCAGCGGCGGTACCAAGAGACCCAGTACTTC,CASSLGQRRYQETQYF
TRBD2,TRBJ2-6,-,TRBV27,TGTGCCAGCAGCCCGGCGGGGGCTGGGGCCAACGTCCTGACTTTC,CASSPAGAGANVLTF
TRBD1,TRBJ2-3,-,TRBV5-1,TGCGCCAGCAGCCCCGGACAGGTCACAGATACGCAGTATTTT,CASSPGQVTDTQYF
TRBD2,TRBJ2-1,few,TRBV10-3,TGTGCCATCAGTGAAGCTTCAAGCGGGAGGGCCATGGAGCAGTTCTTC,CAISEASSGRAMEQFF
-,TRBJ2-7,-,TRBV28,TGTGCCACCTACGGACACCACGAGCAGTACTTC,CATYGHHEQYF
TRBD2,TRBJ2-7,few,TRBV4-1,TGCGCCAGCAGCCAAGGTGCCGGGACTAGCCTCAACGAGCAGTACTTC,CASSQGAGTSLNEQYF
TRBD2,TRBJ2-1,few,TRBV28,TGTGCCAGCAGTCCAGGACGGGGACTAGCGGAGGAGCAGTTCTTC,CASSPGRGLAEEQFF
-,TRBJ1-4,-,TRBV19,TGTGCCAGTAGTGCCACAGGGACGGGTGAAAAACTGTTTTTT,CASSATGTGEKLFF
-,TRBJ2-3,few,TRBV5-1,TGCGCCAGCAGCTACTTCGGGAGCGTGCGTGTGACAGATACGCAGTATTTT,CASSYFGSVRVTDTQYF
TRBD1,TRBJ2-5,-,TRBV30,TGTGCCTGGAGTGTTCAGGGGGCCTCAGAGACCCAGTACTTC,CAWSVQGASETQYF
-,TRBJ2-7,few,TRBV7-2,TGTGCCAGCAGCTTACTAGCGAGGTACGAGCAGTACTTC,CASSLLARYEQYF
-,TRBJ2-4,-,TRBV30,TGTGCCTGGAGTGTACTAGGGTCAGGAGTCGAAAACATTCAGTACTTC,CAWSVLGSGVENIQYF
-,TRBJ2-3,-,TRBV7-3,TGTGCCAGCAGCTTAGGCAGGAAGAGCACAGATACGCAGTATTTT,CASSLGRKSTDTQYF
-,TRBJ1-2,-,TRBV28,TGTGCCAGCAGTGCCTCCCTGTTGGCCGCCTCCCATGGCTACACCTTC,CASSASLLAASHGYTF
-,TRBJ2-1,-,TRBV4-3,TGCGCCAGCAGCCAAGGAGCGGTCTCCTACAATGAGCAGTTCTTC,CASSQGAVSYNEQFF
TRBD2,TRBJ2-1,few,TRBV7-9,TGTGCCAGCAGCTCAAGACTAGCGGGAGAACGGAGTGAGCAGTTCTTC,CASSSRLAGERSEQFF
TRBD1,TRBJ1-5,few,TRBV15,TGTGCCACCAGCGGGTGGACAGGGAGCAATCAGCCCCAGCATTTT,CATSGWTGSNQPQHF
TRBD1,TRBJ2-3,once,TRBV5-1,TGCGCCAGCACGAGACAGGGTGGGACAGATACGCAGTATTTT,CASTRQGGTDTQYF
TRBD2,TRBJ2-5,few,TRBV6-1,TGTGCCAGCAGCCTAGCGGGAGGTAACCAAGAGACCCAGTACTTC,CASSLAGGNQETQYF
TRBD2,TRBJ2-1,few,TRBV19,TGTGCCAGTAGTAGCGGGAGGGCCTCTGAGCAGTTCTTC,CASSSGRASEQFF
TRBD2,TRBJ2-1,few,TRBV11-2,TGTGCCAGCAGCCTTAAGCGGGAGGCCTTCTACAATGAGCAGTTCTTC,CASSLKREAFYNEQFF
-,TRBJ2-1,-,TRBV14,TGTGCCAGCAGCCAAGATGGAGCGAGGGGGTACAATGAGCAGTTCTTC,CASSQDGARGYNEQFF
-,TRBJ1-2,-,TRBV11-2,TGTGCCAGCAGCATGAGCGGGGCGCGGGGCTACACCTTC,CASSMSGARGYTF
-,TRBJ1-1,-,TRBV29-1,TGCAGCGGCGGGGCCCTTATGGACACTGAAGCTTTCTTT,CSGGALMDTEAFF
TRBD1,TRBJ1-1,few,TRBV6-5,TGTGCCAGCAGTACCCGGACAGGGGTCAACACTGAAGCTTTCTTT,CASSTRTGVNTEAFF
TRBD1,TRBJ2-1,few,TRBV7-2,TGTGCCAGCAGCTATGGGACAGGGCGCAATGAGCAGTTCTTC,CASSYGTGRNEQFF
-,TRBJ1-5,-,TRBV2,TGTGCCAGCAGTGAAGACGGAGGGAAAGGCAATCAGCCCCAGCATTTT,CASSEDGGKGNQPQHF
TRBD2,TRBJ2-5,-,TRBV7-2,TGTGCCAGCAGCTTAATCGGACTAGCATTCGAGACCCAGTACTTC,CASSLIGLAFETQYF
TRBD1,TRBJ1-2,few,TRBV2,TGTGCCAGCAGGATTGGGGGACAGCCCTCTAACTATGGCTACACCTTC,CASRIGGQPSNYGYTF
-,TRBJ2-5,-,TRBV18,TGTGCCAGCTCACCAGTAGGGGTAGAGACCCAGTACTTC,CASSPVGVETQYF
TRBD1,TRBJ1-5,-,TRBV5-1,TGCGCCAGCAGCGCAGGGACAGAACCTAATCAGCCCCAGCATTTT,CASSAGTEPNQPQHF
-,TRBJ2-7,-,TRBV28,TGTGCCAGCAGTTTCTCCCTATCTTTAACCACAGCCTCCTACGAGCAGTACTTC,CASSFSLSLTTASYEQYF
-,TRBJ2-1,-,TRBV4-2,TGTGCCAGCAGCCAAGAAGTAGGGGTTTCCTACAATGAGCAGTTCTTC,CASSQEVGVSYNEQFF
TRBD1,TRBJ2-3,few,TRBV6-6,TGTGCCAGCAGTTCCGGGACAGGGGGCACAGATACGCAGTATTTT,CASSSGTGGTDTQYF
-,TRBJ2-5,few,TRBV12-5,TGTGCTAGTGGTTTGACAGGGCGGGAGACCCAGTACTTC,CASGLTGRETQYF
TRBD1,TRBJ2-7,-,TRBV5-4,TGTGCCAGCACTGTAGGGGGACAGGGTTCCTACGAGCAGTACTTC,CASTVGGQGSYEQYF
-,TRBJ2-2,-,TRBV29-1,TGCAGCGTTGAAATCCGACCAAGACGGGAGAGGACCGGGGAGCTGTTTTTT,CSVEIRPRRERTGELFF
TRBD2,TRBJ2-3,-,TRBV7-2,TGTGCCAGCAGCCTATGGCGGGAGTGGCGCACAGATACGCAGTATTTT,CASSLWREWRTDTQYF
-,TRBJ2-3,few,TRBV7-3,TGTGCCAGCAGCTTAACGGCGGTTAGCACAGATACGCAGTATTTT,CASSLTAVSTDTQYF